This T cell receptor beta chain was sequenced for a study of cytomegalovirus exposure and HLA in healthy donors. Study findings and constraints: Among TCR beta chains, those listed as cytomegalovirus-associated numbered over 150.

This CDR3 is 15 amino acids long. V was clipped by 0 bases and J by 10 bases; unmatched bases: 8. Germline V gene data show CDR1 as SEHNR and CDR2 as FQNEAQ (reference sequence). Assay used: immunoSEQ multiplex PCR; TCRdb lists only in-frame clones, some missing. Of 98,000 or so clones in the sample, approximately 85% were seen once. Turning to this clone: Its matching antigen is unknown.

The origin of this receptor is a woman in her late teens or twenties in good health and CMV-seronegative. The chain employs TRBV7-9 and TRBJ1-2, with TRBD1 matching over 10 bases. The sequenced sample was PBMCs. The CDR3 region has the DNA TGTGCCAGCAGCTTAGCCGGGACAGGGGAAAATTCCTACACCTTC. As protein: CASSLAGTGENSYTF.